One and the same sample provided the 24 T cell receptor beta chains below, sequenced in a study of brain metastases from non-small cell lung cancer. Data came from immunoSEQ multiplex PCR; TCRdb stores just in-frame clones and leaves some out. The sample carries under 1,500 clones, over 75% recorded once. What was sequenced was tissue from a brain metastasis. The receptor source for this set is a donor at least 40 years old with non-small cell lung cancer.

The chain's CDR3 is CASSPGTATNSGANVLTF. CDR3 coding DNA: TGTGCCAGCAGTCCCGGGACAGCCACTAACTCTGGGGCCAACGTCCTGACTTTC. The rearrangement links TRBV6-6 to TRBJ2-6; 7 nucleotides match TRBD1. Unmatched junction bases numbered 10, after V lost 5 bases and J lost 0 bases. The length of the CDR3 is 18 residues. Germline V gene data show CDR1 as MNHNY and CDR2 as SVGAGI (reference sequence).

The CDR3 coding sequence is TGTGCCACCAGCAGAGCGTATGAGGGAGATGACGGCTACACCTTC. It yields the protein CATSRAYEGDDGYTF. V usage is TRBV15 and J usage is TRBJ1-2; D not resolved. CDR3 size: 15 residues. The V end was cut by 1 base, the J end by 8 bases, with 17 bases between. The germline CDR1 and CDR2 sequences are LNHNV and YYDKDF (reference sequence). The whole variable domain, remainder taken from reference TRBV15 and TRBJ1-2, is DAMVIQNPRYQVTQFGKPVTLSCSQTLNHNVMYWYQQKSSQAPKLLFHYYDKDFNNEADTPDNFQSRRPNTSFCFLDIRSPGLGDTAMYLCATSRAYEGDDGYTFGSGTRLTVV.

This clone was detected only a few times. Being one base from a much bigger clone, this may be a read error. The chain is built from TRBV4-1 and TRBJ2-2; D gene unclear. The CDR3 loop spans 15 amino acids. CDR1 is MGHRA and CDR2 is YSYEKL in the germline V gene. CDR3 sequence: CASSRLRQGTEELFF. CDR3 nucleotides: TGCGCCAGCAGCCGATTGAGGCAAGGCACCGAGGAGCTGTTTTTT.

This clone was detected only a few times. The chain employs TRBV6-2 or TRBV6-3 and TRBJ1-2, with unresolved D. Trimming pared 10 bases from V and 3 bases from J, leaving 12 bases between. This CDR3 comprises 12 residues. Germline V lookup: CDR1 MNHEY, CDR2 SVGEGT. The CDR3 DNA reads as TGTGCCATCAGCTTGCGGGACTATGGCTACACCTTC. This codes for CAISLRDYGYTF.

This clone occurred a few times. J is TRBJ2-7 and V is TRBV7-9; tentatively, D is TRBD2 (5 bases). Germline lookup yields CDR1 SEHNR and CDR2 FQNEAQ (reference sequence). Trimming left V 5 bases short and J 3 bases short, with 14 bases between. CDR3 length: 14 amino acids. CDR3: CASSPTEGVYEQYF. The CDR3 DNA reads TGTGCCAGCAGCCCTACAGAGGGTGTCTACGAGCAGTACTTC.

The V call is TRBV19, the J call TRBJ1-1; 9 nucleotides match TRBD1. The CDR3 covers 15 residues. The trim removed 5 bases at V and 7 bases at J, leaving 11 bases unmatched. Germline V gene sequence: CDR1 LNHDA, CDR2 SQIVND (reference sequence). The CDR3 sequence is CASSPDRGGTYEAFF. The DNA for the CDR3 is TGTGCCAGTAGTCCGGACAGGGGAGGAACTTATGAAGCTTTCTTT.

This clone was recorded once. J is TRBJ1-3 and V is TRBV6-5; D unclear. V was trimmed by 0 bases and J by 5 bases, leaving 5 bases between them. Germline CDR1 is MNHEY and CDR2 is SVGAGI. The CDR3 has 13 amino acids. CDR3: CASSYSPRNTIYF. In DNA, the CDR3 is TGTGCCAGCAGTTACTCACCTCGAAACACCATATATTTT.

This chain joins TRBV6-2 or TRBV6-3 and TRBJ2-1; D possibly matches TRBD1 or TRBD2 (5 bases each). V shed 6 bases and J shed 2 bases, with 20 bases lying between them. CDR1 is MNHEY and CDR2 is SVGEGT in the germline V gene. The CDR3 consists of 17 residues. The CDR3 region has the DNA TGTGCCAGCAGCCCTGGGTGGGGGTTTCTACCCTACAATGAGCAGTTCTTC. Translated: CASSPGWGFLPYNEQFF.

The CDR3 nucleotides read TGTGCCAGCAGCGGGGGACTGAAGACCTACGAGCAGTACTTC. Translation gives CASSGGLKTYEQYF. V and J are TRBV7-9 and TRBJ2-7; a possible D gene is TRBD2 (6 bases). The germline CDR1 and CDR2 sequences are SEHNR and FQNEAQ (reference sequence). Trimming removed 5 bases at V and 2 bases at J, with 13 bases between. CDR3 length: 14 residues.

This sequence joins TRBV7-2 and TRBJ2-7, with D possibly matching TRBD1 (5 bases). The CDR3 is 16 amino acids. In germline, CDR1 is SGHTA, CDR2 FQGNSA. V gave up 2 bases and J gave up 2 bases, with 16 bases separating them. CDR3 in DNA: TGTGCCAGCAGCTTACGTCCTAACCTAGGGGCCTACGAGCAGTACTTC. Translation gives CASSLRPNLGAYEQYF.

This clone ranks as large. J is TRBJ1-3 and V is TRBV5-4, with 10 nucleotides matching TRBD1. CDR1 is SGHNT, CDR2 YYREEE, per germline (reference sequence). The junction had 3 bases not matched to a gene; V was cut back by 3 bases and J by 3 bases. The CDR3 is 15 residues long. CDR3 amino acids: CASSWGQGRGNTIYF. The CDR3 DNA reads TGTGCCAGCAGCTGGGGACAGGGGCGTGGAAACACCATATATTTT. The variable domain in full, completed from reference TRBV5-4 and TRBJ1-3, reads ETGVTQSPTHLIKTRGQQVTLRCSSQSGHNTVSWYQQALGQGPQFIFQYYREEENGRGNFPPRFSGLQFPNYSSELNVNALELDDSALYLCASSWGQGRGNTIYFGEGSWLTVV.

This sequence joins TRBV5-6 and TRBJ1-2; D may be TRBD1 (5 bases). Per germline, CDR1 SGHDT and CDR2 YYEEEE. The CDR3 sequence is 15 residues long. Trimming removed 2 bases from V and 5 bases from J, with 16 bases in between. CDR3 nucleotide sequence: TGTGCCAGCAGCTTATTTGTGGGGCATGGGTATGGCTACACCTTC. It is translated as CASSLFVGHGYGYTF.

This clone has only one observation. V and J are TRBV7-3 and TRBJ1-1, with D uncertain. In germline, CDR1 is SGHTA, CDR2 FQGTGA. The CDR3 runs to 13 residues. V was pared by 5 bases and J by 0 bases, with 7 bases between. CDR3 in DNA: TGTGCCAGCAGCCCATATCTGAACACTGAAGCTTTCTTT. Its protein product is CASSPYLNTEAFF.

This clone was seen only a few times. The chain combines TRBV7-9 with TRBJ2-3; D is tentatively TRBD1 or TRBD2 (5 bases each). The germline V and J ends were trimmed by 8 bases and 1 base, with 13 bases remaining between them. Looked up from germline, CDR1 is SEHNR and CDR2 is FQNEAQ (reference sequence). The CDR3 runs to 14 residues. The CDR3 spells CASWTGLGTDTQYF. The DNA of the CDR3 is TGTGCCAGCTGGACGGGGCTGGGCACAGATACGCAGTATTTT.

The chain has TRBV4-3 and TRBJ2-7; D could derive from TRBD1 or TRBD2 (5 bases each). This CDR3 comprises 15 residues. Trimming took 1 base from V and 7 from J, leaving 17 bases between them. Germline V gene sequence: CDR1 LGHNA, CDR2 YSLEER. CDR3 DNA sequence: TGCGCCAGCAGCCAAGGCTTTGGGGGACGTTGGGAGCAGTACTTC. It yields the protein CASSQGFGGRWEQYF.

The V call is TRBV28, the J call TRBJ2-7; weak D call: TRBD2 (5 bases). Germline lookup yields CDR1 MDHEN and CDR2 SYDVKM. V was shortened by 2 bases and J by 1 base, with 12 bases between the two germline ends. CDR3 length equals 15 residues. The CDR3 region is CASSLPLAGSYEQYF. CDR3 sequence (DNA): TGTGCCAGCAGTTTACCCCTAGCTGGATCCTACGAGCAGTACTTC.

The rearrangement uses TRBV4-3 and TRBJ1-1; D perhaps matches TRBD1 (5 bases). This CDR3 spans 15 amino acids. The V end lost 0 bases, the J end lost 4 bases, and 12 bases lay between the germline ends. Germline CDR1 LGHNA, CDR2 YSLEER. The DNA for the CDR3 is TGCGCCAGCAGCCAAGATCTAGCAGGGCGCACTGAAGCTTTCTTT. Its protein is CASSQDLAGRTEAFF.

The V call is TRBV6-7, the J call TRBJ2-5; D gene ambiguous. TRBV6-7 is assigned to the ORF class and has an uncertain function. The CDR3 is 14 amino acids. The V end was cut by 7 bases, the J end by 0 bases, with 12 bases between. This CDR3 reads CASTGWKYQETQYF. CDR3 nucleotides: TGTGCCAGCACCGGGTGGAAGTACCAAGAGACCCAGTACTTC.

This clone was detected only a few times. The V and J genes are TRBV7-9 and TRBJ1-5, with 7 bases identical to TRBD1. The length of the CDR3 is 15 residues. CDR1 is SEHNR and CDR2 is FQNEAQ in the germline V gene (reference sequence). Trimming took 6 bases from V and 0 from J; bases not matched to a gene: 5. The CDR3 nucleotides read TGTGCCAGCAGTCGGGACAGCGTTAGCAATCAGCCCCAGCATTTT. As protein: CASSRDSVSNQPQHF. Drawing the rest from reference TRBV7-9 and TRBJ1-5, the complete variable domain is DTGVSQNPRHKITKRGQNVTFRCDPISEHNRLYWYRQTLGQGPEFLTYFQNEAQLEKSRLLSDRFSAERPKGSFSTLEIQRTEQGDSAMYLCASSRDSVSNQPQHFGDGTRLSIL.

V gene TRBV3-1 (or the pseudogene TRBV3-2) combines with J gene TRBJ1-2; D call uncertain. Trimming pared 0 bases from V and 7 bases from J, leaving 12 bases between. Germline lookup yields CDR1 LGHDT and CDR2 YNNKEL (reference sequence). The CDR3 loop spans 14 amino acids. As DNA, the CDR3 is TGTGCCAGCAGCCAAGATCTAGGTTCCCTTGGCTACACCTTC. Its translation: CASSQDLGSLGYTF.

The chain employs TRBV19 and TRBJ1-1, with D possibly TRBD1 on 6 matching bases. This CDR3 comprises 16 residues. In germline, CDR1 is LNHDA, CDR2 SQIVND (reference sequence). V lost 2 bases, J lost 0 bases, and 13 bases lay in between. The CDR3 nucleotides read TGTGCCAGTAGTATAATATCTGGACAGATGAACACTGAAGCTTTCTTT. Residues: CASSIISGQMNTEAFF.

The J gene is TRBJ1-2, the V gene TRBV5-4, with D hard to call. This CDR3 comprises 13 residues. V shed 2 bases and J shed 4 bases, with 9 bases lying between them. Germline V gene sequence: CDR1 SGHNT, CDR2 YYREEE (reference sequence). The CDR3 loop is CASSFRSGYGYTF. The CDR3 DNA is TGTGCCAGCAGCTTCCGGTCGGGCTATGGCTACACCTTC.

This chain connects TRBV28 to TRBJ1-2, with 8 bases fitting TRBD1. The V gene's germline CDR1 is MDHEN and CDR2 SYDVKM. Trimming at V came to 5 bases and at J to 4 bases, leaving 3 bases not matched to a gene. This CDR3 is 13 amino acids long. For the CDR3, the DNA is TGTGCCAGCAGTCAAGGGACAGGCTATGGCTACACCTTC. The encoded protein is CASSQGTGYGYTF.

The genes are TRBV7-2 and TRBJ1-6, with a possible D match to TRBD1 (5 bases). Trimming removed 6 bases from V and 8 bases from J, with 20 bases in between. This CDR3 has 16 amino acids. Germline CDR1 is SGHTA and CDR2 is FQGNSA. The DNA of the CDR3 is TGTGCCAGCAGAAAGGGAACCAGGGTTTTTGATTCACCCCTCCACTTT. Translation: CASRKGTRVFDSPLHF.